This T cell receptor (beta chain) was sequenced in a study of molecular identifiers for immune sequencing clone quantification. One entry per CDR3 protein, called by TCRdb with MiXCR from the PCR reads. The sample has about 640,000 distinct CDR3 sequences, 20% seen once; the top ten hold roughly 0.83%. Losses at the gene ends were 3 bases for V and 3 bases for J; bases not matched to a gene: 20. The CDR3 has 22 amino acids. This clonotype was detected a few times. Sample: naive CD8+ T cells from blood, with Jurkat cell RNA spiked in. Subset denoted: FACS-sorted CD8+CD4-CCR7+CD45RA+ naive T cells. The chain couples TRBV12-3 or TRBV12-4 to TRBJ2-3; 14 nucleotides line up with TRBD2. The clonotype comes from a human donor in good health. Some libraries in this study had Jurkat cell RNA spiked in. Here the CDR3 DNA reads TGTGCCAGCAGTTTTGGTCTTGTACCAACGAAGACTAGCGGGGGGGCGACAGATACGCAGTATTTT. This sequence encodes CASSFGLVPTKTSGGATDTQYF.